These 27 T cell receptor beta chains were sequenced from one sample in a study of blood T cells in healthy people across ages (dated by TCRdb to the mid-2010s). Libraries came from 5' RACE. The sequencer listed for this sample is Illumina HiSeq 2500. A second PCR of roughly 7 to 12 cycles was run with a J-beta primer mix and a sample-barcoded 5' primer. Clones were called with MiXCR by TCRdb after fastp trimmed the public reads at Q25, and only in-frame beta chains were retained. CDR3 protein duplicates are merged, each entry listing the most common genes and DNA. The sample table shows approximately 820,000 distinct CDR3 sequences, and around 45% are seen once. The biggest ten clones account for around 21% of the sample. Sequenced material: blood. Receptors originate from a man aged 60 to 75 in good health.

The CDR3, as DNA: TGTGCCAGCAGCGACCCGATTGGCGAGCAGTACTTC. This codes for CASSDPIGEQYF. The V call is TRBV6-2 or TRBV6-3, the J call TRBJ2-7; D unresolved. CDR1 and CDR2 (germline): MNHEY, SVGEGT. Trimming pared 6 bases from V and 6 bases from J, leaving 12 bases between. This CDR3 spans 12 amino acids.

The chain has TRBV6-2 or TRBV6-3 and TRBJ1-6; D is unresolved. V was clipped by 3 bases and J by 3 bases, with 9 bases between them. The CDR3 spans 15 residues. Germline lookup yields CDR1 MNHEY and CDR2 SVGEGT. The CDR3 DNA reads as TGTGCCAGCAGTTATCTGGGCCACTATAATTCACCCCTCCACTTT. Amino acids: CASSYLGHYNSPLHF.

This clonotype was seen a handful of times. CDR3 nucleotides: TGTGCCAGCAGTTACTCCCCAAGCGGGGGGGCCAATGAGCAGTTCTTC. Encoded protein: CASSYSPSGGANEQFF. The V gene is TRBV6-5, the J gene TRBJ2-1, with 10 bases aligning to TRBD2. The CDR3 runs to 16 residues. Germline V gene data show CDR1 as MNHEY and CDR2 as SVGAGI. After removal of 0 bases from V and 6 bases from J, the junction contained 5 bases not matched to a gene.

The J gene is TRBJ1-2, the V gene TRBV7-9, with 12 bases aligning to TRBD1. The CDR3 contains 15 residues. From germline, CDR1 is SEHNR and CDR2 FQNEAQ (reference sequence). V dropped 5 bases and J dropped 6; count of bases not matched to a gene: 7. CDR3 loop: CASSGPGTGGHGYTF. In nucleotides, the CDR3 is TGTGCCAGCAGCGGCCCCGGGACAGGGGGCCATGGCTACACCTTC.

The gene calls are TRBV28 and TRBJ2-1; D call uncertain. Trimming took off 1 base at V and 0 bases at J, with 7 bases between the two ends. The length of the CDR3 is 15 residues. Germline CDR1 and CDR2: MDHEN and SYDVKM. The CDR3 nucleotides are TGTGCCAGCAGTTTATACGGTCGCTCCTACAATGAGCAGTTCTTC. Its translation is CASSLYGRSYNEQFF. Looking up the rest from reference TRBV28 and TRBJ2-1 gives the full variable domain: DVKVTQSSRYLVKRTGEKVFLECVQDMDHENMFWYRQDPGLGLRLIYFSYDVKMKEKGDIPEGYSVSREKKERFSLILESASTNQTSMYLCASSLYGRSYNEQFFGPGTRLTVL.

This clonotype was counted a few times. A much bigger clone sits one base away, suggesting this may be a read error. The V and J genes are TRBV5-1 and TRBJ2-7, with TRBD1 as a possible D gene (6 bases). Between the trimmed V and J ends, which lost 0 bases and 0 bases, there was a span of 10 bases. CDR3 length: 15 residues. Germline CDR1 SGHRS, CDR2 YFSETQ. The CDR3 here is CASSLVGDTSYEQYF. Written as DNA, the CDR3 is TGCGCCAGCAGCTTGGTAGGGGACACCTCCTACGAGCAGTACTTC.

This clonotype was picked up one time. The chain has TRBV20-1 and TRBJ1-1; D ambiguous. V was pared by 3 bases and J by 4 bases, with 15 bases between. Germline-derived CDR1 and CDR2 are DFQATT and SNEGSKA (reference sequence). This CDR3 comprises 14 residues. CDR3 sequence reads: CSARRVEWGTEAFF. The CDR3, as DNA: TGCAGTGCTAGGCGCGTAGAGTGGGGCACTGAAGCTTTCTTT.

Remarks on this clonotype: An end of the junction does not agree with germline; a read error may underlie this. This chain connects TRBV6-5 to TRBJ2-4; maybe TRBD1 (6 bases). The germline V gene encodes CDR1 MNHEY and CDR2 SVGAGI. The CDR3 loop spans 12 amino acids. The CDR3 protein is CAGSQGGGIQYF. As DNA, the CDR3 is TGCGCCGGCAGCCAAGGGGGTGGCATTCAGTACTTC.

This clonotype was counted many times. This chain joins TRBV20-1 and TRBJ2-2; no firm D call. This CDR3 has 14 residues. The V gene lost 3 bases and the J gene lost 1 base, with 9 bases spanning the gap. Germline CDR1 DFQATT, CDR2 SNEGSKA (reference sequence). The CDR3 here is CSASTPQNTGELFF. The CDR3 DNA reads TGCAGTGCTAGTACGCCACAGAACACCGGGGAGCTGTTTTTT.

This clonotype was counted only a few times. The rearrangement uses TRBV9 and TRBJ2-5, with D perhaps matching TRBD1 (6 bases). Germline loops: CDR1 SGDLS, CDR2 YYNGEE. Trimming pared 0 bases from V and 5 bases from J, leaving 14 bases between. CDR3 length equals 15 residues. CDR3 in amino acids: CASSVGPAGEETQYF. In nucleotides, the CDR3 is TGTGCCAGCAGCGTAGGTCCTGCAGGGGAGGAGACCCAGTACTTC.

This clonotype occurred a few times. The chain recombines TRBV20-1 with TRBJ2-6; D uncertain. V shed 0 bases and J shed 11 bases, with 8 bases lying between them. Germline CDR1 and CDR2: DFQATT and SNEGSKA (reference sequence). This CDR3 is 12 amino acids long. The DNA of the CDR3 is TGCAGTGCTAGAGATAGTTCGGACGTCCTGACTTTC. Translation gives CSARDSSDVLTF.

This sequence joins TRBV7-2 and TRBJ1-1; no reliable D call. The CDR3 has 14 amino acids. V was pared by 5 bases and J by 1 base, with 11 bases between. CDR1 is SGHTA, CDR2 FQGNSA, per germline. In DNA form, the CDR3 reads TGTGCCAGCAGCGTCAAATCGGCGAACACTGAAGCTTTCTTT. Translating it yields CASSVKSANTEAFF.

Comments on this clonotype: Given a much more abundant clone one base away, this may be a read error. The chain is built from TRBV20-1 and TRBJ1-1, with a possible D match to TRBD1 (5 bases). The germline V gene encodes CDR1 DFQATT and CDR2 SNEGSKA (reference sequence). The CDR3 spans 13 residues. This CDR3 is CSATRGVNTGAFF. The CDR3, as DNA: TGCAGTGCTACAAGGGGCGTGAACACTGGAGCTTTCTTT.

The table lists this clonotype with many counts. The rearrangement links TRBV7-2 to TRBJ2-5; 9 bases agree with TRBD2. J was trimmed by 1 base and V by 4 bases; bases with no gene match: 4. The CDR3 loop spans 15 amino acids. The germline CDR1 and CDR2 sequences are SGHTA and FQGNSA. The CDR3 DNA sequence: TGTGCCAGCAGCTCCCTTAGCGGGGGCCAAGAGACCCAGTACTTC. Translation: CASSSLSGGQETQYF.

V usage is TRBV29-1 and J usage is TRBJ2-4, with D possibly being TRBD1 or TRBD2 (5 bases each). The CDR3 extends over 12 amino acids. Trimming removed 4 bases from V and 6 bases from J, with 10 bases in between. CDR1 and CDR2 (germline): SQVTM, ANQGSEA. CDR3 amino acids: CSVVPGTNIQYF. CDR3 coding DNA: TGCAGCGTTGTCCCAGGGACAAACATTCAGTACTTC.

The chain links TRBV10-3 to TRBJ2-7; maybe TRBD2 (5 bases). V lost 10 bases and J lost 0, with 13 bases in between. The CDR3 consists of 13 residues. Germline CDR1 reads ENHRY; CDR2 reads SYGVKD. This CDR3 is CATQGRDSYEQYF. As DNA, the CDR3 is TGTGCCACCCAAGGACGGGACTCCTACGAGCAGTACTTC.

DNA of the CDR3: TGCAGCGCGCGGGGACAGGCAGACTCTGGGGCCAACGTCCTGACTTTC. It codes for CSARGQADSGANVLTF. This sequence joins TRBV29-1 and TRBJ2-6; TRBD1 matches at 8 bases. Looked up from germline, CDR1 is SQVTM and CDR2 is ANQGSEA. The CDR3 is made up of 16 amino acids. J lost 0 bases, V lost 7 bases, and 8 bases had no gene match.

The chain combines TRBV6-1 with TRBJ2-6; TRBD1 agrees at 7 bases. The ends lost 0 bases at V and 2 bases at J; junction bases unmatched: 1. The CDR3 contains 16 residues. Germline CDR1 is MNHNS and CDR2 is SASEGT. CDR3: CASSEATGAGANVLTF. The CDR3 nucleotides read TGTGCCAGCAGTGAAGCAACAGGGGCTGGGGCCAACGTCCTGACTTTC.

The V gene is TRBV27, the J gene TRBJ1-2; 7 bases are shared with TRBD1. The CDR3 length is 16 residues. Germline V gene sequence: CDR1 MNHEY, CDR2 SMNVEV (reference sequence). Trimming at V came to 5 bases and at J to 4 bases, leaving 13 bases not matched to a gene. CDR3 sequence (DNA): TGTGCCAGCAGTAATACCGGGACAGTGCTTGCCTATGGCTACACCTTC. Its translation: CASSNTGTVLAYGYTF.

This clonotype was counted a few times. The rearrangement links TRBV11-2 to TRBJ1-1; TRBD1 agrees at 8 bases. V shed 5 bases and J 3 bases; nucleotides not matched to a gene: 11. The length of the CDR3 is 16 residues. The germline V gene has CDR1 SGHAT and CDR2 FQNNGV. This CDR3 reads CASSPGQEVPDTEAFF. DNA for the CDR3: TGTGCCAGCAGCCCGGGACAGGAGGTCCCGGACACTGAAGCTTTCTTT.

This clonotype was counted at least ten times. This chain joins TRBV7-2 and TRBJ2-5; the D gene is possibly TRBD1 (5 bases). The CDR3 is 12 residues long. Trimming removed 4 bases at V and 4 bases at J, with 7 bases between. Germline CDR1 SGHTA, CDR2 FQGNSA. The CDR3 region is CASSSQGETQYF. The CDR3 DNA reads as TGTGCCAGCAGCTCCCAGGGAGAGACCCAGTACTTC. The variable domain in full, completed from reference TRBV7-2 and TRBJ2-5, reads GAGVSQSPSNKVTEKGKDVELRCDPISGHTALYWYRQSLGQGLEFLIYFQGNSAPDKSGLPSDRFSAERTGGSVSTLTIQRTQQEDSAVYLCASSSQGETQYFGPGTRLLVL.

The sample holds a few counts of this clonotype. The chain is built from TRBV5-1 and TRBJ2-1; 8 bases fit TRBD2. The CDR3 runs 15 residues. Germline trimming cut 1 base from V and 8 bases from J; bases unmatched to any gene: 8. Germline CDR1 SGHRS, CDR2 YFSETQ. CDR3 amino acids: CASSLLAGGTDEQFF. CDR3 sequence (DNA): TGCGCCAGCAGCTTGCTGGCGGGGGGCACGGATGAGCAGTTCTTC.

This chain links TRBV12-3 or TRBV12-4 with TRBJ2-5; no reliable D call. Trimming took 3 bases from V and 5 from J, leaving 10 bases between them. This CDR3 is built from 13 residues. CDR3 sequence reads: CASSFGSPETQYF. In DNA form, the CDR3 reads TGTGCCAGCAGTTTCGGCAGTCCGGAGACCCAGTACTTC.

The chain carries TRBV2 and TRBJ2-7; D unclear. With 4 bases removed from V and 6 bases from J, the gap between germline ends came to 7 bases. Per the germline V gene, CDR1 is SNHLY and CDR2 is FYNNEI. CDR3 length: 11 residues. The DNA of the CDR3 is TGTGCCAGCAGTGCGGATTGCGAGCAGTACTTC. It translates to CASSADCEQYF.

This chain joins TRBV5-8 and TRBJ2-7, with 9 bases aligning to TRBD1. The CDR3 loop spans 13 amino acids. The germline V gene has CDR1 SGHTS and CDR2 YDEGEE. The junction had 11 bases not matched to a gene; V was cut back by 10 bases and J by 6 bases. CDR3 sequence reads: CAVRDRDVPEQYF. CDR3 bases: TGTGCCGTCCGGGACAGGGATGTCCCCGAGCAGTACTTC.

This clonotype has only a few counts. The chain couples TRBV5-1 to TRBJ2-5, with D unclear. The CDR3 contains 14 residues. The V end was cut by 5 bases, the J end by 0 bases, with 11 bases between. CDR1 SGHRS and CDR2 YFSETQ come from the germline V gene. The CDR3 sequence is CASRLLEYQETQYF. CDR3 bases: TGCGCCAGCAGACTCCTCGAGTACCAAGAGACCCAGTACTTC.

The chain has TRBV4-2 and TRBJ2-3; 9 nucleotides match TRBD2. Per germline, CDR1 LGHNA and CDR2 YNFKEQ. CDR3 length: 16 amino acids. The V and J ends lost 0 bases and 7 bases, in that order; junction bases with no gene match: 8. The CDR3 sequence is CASSQEGDLAGYTQYF. In nucleotides, the CDR3 is TGTGCCAGCAGCCAAGAAGGGGACCTAGCGGGGTATACGCAGTATTTT.